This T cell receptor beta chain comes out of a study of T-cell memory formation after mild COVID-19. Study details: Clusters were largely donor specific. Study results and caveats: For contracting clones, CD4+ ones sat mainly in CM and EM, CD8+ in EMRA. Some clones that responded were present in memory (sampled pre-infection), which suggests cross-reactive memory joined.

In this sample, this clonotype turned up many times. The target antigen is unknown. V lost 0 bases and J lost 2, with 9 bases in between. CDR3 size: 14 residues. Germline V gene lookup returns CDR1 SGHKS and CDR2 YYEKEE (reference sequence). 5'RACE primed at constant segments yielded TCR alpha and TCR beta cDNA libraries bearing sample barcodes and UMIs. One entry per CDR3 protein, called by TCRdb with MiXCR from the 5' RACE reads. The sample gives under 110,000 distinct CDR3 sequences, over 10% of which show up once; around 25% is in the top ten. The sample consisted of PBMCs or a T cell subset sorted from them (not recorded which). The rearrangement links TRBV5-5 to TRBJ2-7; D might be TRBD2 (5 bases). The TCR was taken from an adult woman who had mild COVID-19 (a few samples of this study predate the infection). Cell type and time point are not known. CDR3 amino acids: CASSLVWGAYEQYF. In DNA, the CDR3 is TGTGCCAGCAGCTTGGTTTGGGGAGCCTACGAGCAGTACTTC.